This TCR beta chain was recovered during a study of blood T cell repertoires in COVID-19. Looking at the study overall: Some COVID-19 samples were acute and others convalescent; all came from the United States, Italy and Spain.

The CDR3 consists of 21 residues. Trimming at V came to 3 bases and at J to 4 bases, leaving 22 bases not matched to a gene. The germline V gene has CDR1 MNHEY and CDR2 SMNVEV (reference sequence). Sequencing was performed with immunoSEQ multiplex PCR; in TCRdb, only in-frame clones are kept and a portion is missing. Among roughly 47,000 clones listed, over 75% were seen once. Sequenced: peripheral blood. The TCR comes from an elderly woman with COVID-19, enrolled during active disease. The chain combines TRBV27 with TRBJ1-5, with 9 nucleotides matching TRBD1. CDR3: CASSFPPPAGTGTGFNQPQHF. The DNA of the CDR3 is TGTGCCAGCAGTTTTCCCCCGCCCGCCGGGACAGGGACGGGGTTTAATCAGCCCCAGCATTTT.